This record covers a single T cell receptor (beta chain). The antigen is unknown. Profiling that covered TCR beta VDJ and CDR3 relied on genomic DNA as its template. TCRdb re-called the reads through MiXCR, storing one row per CDR3 protein. The data hold approximately 160,000 distinct CDR3 sequences, with 40% to 55% observed a single time. CD8+CD57+ cell expansion had been shown by flow cytometry in patients chosen for sequencing. This sample is drawn from a study of CD8+CD57+ T cells in acquired aplastic anemia. Study-level results: Between patients and controls, 25 to 30 CD8+ CDR3 sequences were found in common.

The source of this sequence is a human donor with aplastic anemia. The sample was sorted CD4+, CD8+, or CD8+CD57+ T cells (not recorded which) from PBMCs.

The chain's CDR3 is CAISVEGEGGYTF. CDR3 sequence (DNA): TGTGCCATCAGTGTGGAGGGGGAGGGTGGCTACACCTTC. The gene calls are TRBV10-3 and TRBJ1-2, with D tentatively TRBD1 (6 bases). The CDR3 loop spans 13 amino acids. Trimming pared 4 bases from V and 7 bases from J, leaving 13 bases between. The germline V gene has CDR1 ENHRY and CDR2 SYGVKD.